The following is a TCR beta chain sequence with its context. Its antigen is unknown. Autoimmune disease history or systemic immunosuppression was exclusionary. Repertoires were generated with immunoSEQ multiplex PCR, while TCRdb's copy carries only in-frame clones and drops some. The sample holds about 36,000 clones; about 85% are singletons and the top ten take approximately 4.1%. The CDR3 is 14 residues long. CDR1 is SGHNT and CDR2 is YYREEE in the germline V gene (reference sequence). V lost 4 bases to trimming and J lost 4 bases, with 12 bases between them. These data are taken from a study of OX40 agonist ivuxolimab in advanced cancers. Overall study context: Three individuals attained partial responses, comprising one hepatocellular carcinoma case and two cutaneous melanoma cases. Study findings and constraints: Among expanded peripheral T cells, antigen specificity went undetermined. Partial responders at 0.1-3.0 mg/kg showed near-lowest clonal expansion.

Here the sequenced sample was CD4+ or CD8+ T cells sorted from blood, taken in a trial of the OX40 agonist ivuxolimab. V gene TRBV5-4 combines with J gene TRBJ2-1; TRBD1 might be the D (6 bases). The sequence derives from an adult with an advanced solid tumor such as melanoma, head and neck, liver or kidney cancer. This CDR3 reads CASSTRGRYNEQFF. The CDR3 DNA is TGTGCCAGCAGCACCAGGGGTCGGTACAATGAGCAGTTCTTC.